A selection of T cell receptor beta chains follows, all from one sample in a study of T-cell memory formation after mild COVID-19. MiXCR was run by TCRdb on the 5' RACE reads, yielding one entry per CDR3 protein. The sample has over 70,000 distinct CDR3 sequences; 13% are singletons. Sequencing was done on a sample of PBMCs or a T cell subset sorted from them (not recorded which). These receptors were collected from an adult woman who had mild COVID-19 (a few samples of this study predate the infection). Cell type and time point are not known. Each CDR3 is given with its conserved first and last residue. Only part of the rows carry a size: once, few, many, or a class if the clone is expanded.

CDR3 protein,J gene,clone size,V gene
CPNYEQYF,TRBJ2-7,few,TRBV27
CASSTSDRGPYGYTF,TRBJ1-2,few,TRBV12-3/TRBV12-4
CASSLYPGAQETQYF,TRBJ2-5,.,TRBV7-3
CASSLGLGSPDTQYF,TRBJ2-3,.,TRBV12-3/TRBV12-4
CAIRRRDGANYGYTF,TRBJ1-2,.,TRBV10-3
CASSQDPGRPNTDTQYF,TRBJ2-3,.,TRBV4-3
CASSRLGQEGTDTQYF,TRBJ2-3,few,TRBV4-2
CASSQDLGQVRGLAKNIQYF,TRBJ2-4,.,TRBV4-1
CASSLNTGTEETQYF,TRBJ2-5,few,TRBV7-9
CASSFKWEGTDTQYF,TRBJ2-3,many,TRBV5-1
CASSFGPAQRRDTQYF,TRBJ2-3,.,TRBV7-6